This T cell receptor beta chain came from a study of identical twins. Findings and limits, study-wide: Analyses of zero insertions could, in part, be confounded by invariant MAIT and iNKT cells. While abundant cord blood beta clonotypes carried fewer insertions, memory repertoires showed no such pattern.

Donors uniformly comprised healthy Caucasians. TCRdb re-derived calls from the 5' RACE reads in MiXCR, one entry per CDR3 protein. The table shows roughly 250,000 distinct CDR3 sequences, with around an eighth occurring only once. In this sample, this clonotype turned up a few times. Its matching antigen is unknown. The receptor was isolated from a woman under 30 in good health. The material sequenced was memory (CD45RO+) T cells sorted from blood.

CDR3 loop: CASSLESSEQYF. CDR3 nucleotide sequence: TGCGCCAGCAGCTTGGAGTCTAGTGAGCAGTACTTC. This chain joins TRBV5-1 and TRBJ2-7; no definite D call. The CDR3 runs 12 residues. Germline values: CDR1 SGHRS, CDR2 YFSETQ. Trimming pared 0 bases from V and 7 bases from J, leaving 8 bases between.